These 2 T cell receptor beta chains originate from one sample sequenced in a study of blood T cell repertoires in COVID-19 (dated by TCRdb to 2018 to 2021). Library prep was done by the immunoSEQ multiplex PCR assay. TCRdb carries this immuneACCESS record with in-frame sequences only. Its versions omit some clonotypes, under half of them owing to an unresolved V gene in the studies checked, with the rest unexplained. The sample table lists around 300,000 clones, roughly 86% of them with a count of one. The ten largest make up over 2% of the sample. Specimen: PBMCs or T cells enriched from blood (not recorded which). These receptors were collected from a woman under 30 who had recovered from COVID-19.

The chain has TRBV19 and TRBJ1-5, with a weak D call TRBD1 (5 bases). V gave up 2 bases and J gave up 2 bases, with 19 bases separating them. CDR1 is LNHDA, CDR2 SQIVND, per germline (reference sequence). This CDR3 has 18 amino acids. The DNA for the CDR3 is TGTGCCAGTAGTATATTTTTTGGGGGGATTGAGGGCAATCAGCCCCAGCATTTT. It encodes CASSIFFGGIEGNQPQHF.

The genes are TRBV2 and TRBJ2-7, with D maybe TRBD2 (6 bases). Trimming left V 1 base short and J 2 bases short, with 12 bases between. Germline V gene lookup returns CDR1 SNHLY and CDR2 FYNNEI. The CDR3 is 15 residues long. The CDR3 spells CASSEEDGGAYEQYF. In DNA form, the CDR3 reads TGTGCCAGCAGTGAAGAGGACGGGGGAGCCTACGAGCAGTACTTC.